This is a list of T cell receptor beta chains from one sample in a study of OX40 agonist ivuxolimab in advanced cancers. The protocol was immunoSEQ multiplex PCR, while the TCRdb copy is restricted to in-frame clones and leaves out a portion. The table records around 86,000 clones, about 89% of them present only once. The specimen comprised CD4+ or CD8+ T cells sorted from blood, sampled in a trial of the OX40 agonist ivuxolimab. The source is an adult with an advanced solid tumor such as melanoma, head and neck, liver or kidney cancer. CDR3s include the opening cysteine and the closing phenylalanine or tryptophan. The D gene is left open where the match is weak. Clone size is stated in some rows and not others, as once, few, many or a class when expanded.

j_call | d_call | v_call | clone_size | cdr3_aa | cdr3_nt
TRBJ2-1 | TRBD2 | TRBV5-1 | - | CASSFDPGGVRNEQFF | TGCGCCAGCAGCTTCGACCCGGGGGGGGTAAGGAATGAGCAGTTCTTC
TRBJ1-1 | - | TRBV19 | - | CASSTNPGETEAFF | TGTGCCAGTAGTACTAACCCGGGAGAGACTGAAGCTTTCTTT
TRBJ1-4 | - | TRBV5-8 | - | CASSQTGLGEKLFF | TGTGCCAGCAGCCAAACAGGGCTCGGTGAAAAACTGTTTTTT
TRBJ1-2 | - | TRBV7-2 | - | CASSRGDRRRGGYTF | TGTGCCAGCAGCAGAGGGGACCGACGCCGAGGGGGCTACACCTTC
TRBJ2-1 | TRBD1 | TRBV18 | - | CASSEQGDSYNEQFF | TGTGCCAGCTCAGAACAGGGGGACTCCTACAATGAGCAGTTCTTC
TRBJ1-2 | - | TRBV4-3 | - | CASSPNGVGQGVYGYTF | TGCGCCAGCAGCCCGAATGGGGTGGGGCAGGGTGTCTATGGCTACACCTTC
TRBJ2-2 | - | TRBV9 | once | CASSVGWVTGELFF | TGTGCCAGCAGCGTAGGGTGGGTTACCGGGGAGCTGTTTTTT
TRBJ2-2 | - | TRBV19 | - | CASSIGSTPRTGELFF | TGTGCCAGTAGTATAGGTAGCACCCCGCGCACCGGGGAGCTGTTTTTT
TRBJ1-2 | - | TRBV5-1 | - | CASPRVELNGGYTF | TGCGCCAGCCCCCGGGTCGAGCTGAATGGTGGCTACACCTTC
TRBJ2-5 | TRBD2 | TRBV7-2 | - | CASSLASSGRQETQYF | TGTGCCAGCAGCTTAGCTAGTAGCGGGAGGCAAGAGACCCAGTACTTC
TRBJ2-1 | - | TRBV5-1 | - | CASSLTPASSSYNEQFF | TGCGCCAGCAGCTTGACCCCAGCCAGTAGCTCCTACAATGAGCAGTTCTTC
TRBJ1-2 | - | TRBV5-6 | - | CASTLGQFYGYTF | TGTGCCAGCACCCTGGGCCAGTTCTATGGCTACACCTTC
TRBJ2-2 | - | TRBV2 | few | CATNPPVGELFF | TGTGCCACCAATCCTCCAGTGGGGGAGCTGTTTTTT
TRBJ2-5 | TRBD1 | TRBV27 | - | CASSLRQGTRETQYF | TGTGCCAGCAGTTTACGACAGGGGACGAGAGAGACCCAGTACTTC
TRBJ2-1 | TRBD2 | TRBV12-5 | - | CASGTGTSGIPAGYNEQFF | TGTGCTAGTGGTACCGGGACTAGCGGGATTCCGGCGGGTTACAATGAGCAGTTCTTC
TRBJ2-3 | TRBD2 | TRBV19 | - | CASSTRSSGRTDTQYF | TGTGCCAGTAGTACCAGGTCTAGCGGACGCACAGATACGCAGTATTTT
TRBJ2-7 | TRBD2 | TRBV7-9 | - | CASSPGLAGEGEQYF | TGTGCCAGCAGCCCCGGACTAGCGGGAGAGGGGGAGCAGTACTTC
TRBJ2-1 | TRBD2 | TRBV14 | - | CASSQVTSGSYNEQFF | TGTGCCAGCAGCCAAGTCACTAGCGGGAGCTACAATGAGCAGTTCTTC
TRBJ1-5 | - | TRBV6-1 | - | CASKGSANSNQPQHF | TGTGCCAGTAAAGGGAGCGCTAATAGCAATCAGCCCCAGCATTTT
TRBJ2-7 | - | TRBV7-2 | - | CASSSQVWRTTAYEQYF | TGTGCCAGCAGCTCGCAGGTGTGGCGGACAACCGCCTACGAGCAGTACTTC
TRBJ1-2 | - | TRBV7-2 | - | CASSSGRRNGYTF | TGTGCCAGCAGCTCCGGGCGGAGGAATGGCTACACCTTC
TRBJ2-3 | TRBD2 | TRBV19 | - | CASSISPRDTSGSLSDTQYF | TGTGCCAGTAGTATAAGCCCCCGGGATACTAGCGGGAGTCTGTCAGATACGCAGTATTTT
TRBJ1-1 | - | TRBV6-5 | - | CASSYSTGQQNTEAFF | TGTGCCAGCAGTTACTCGACAGGACAGCAGAACACTGAAGCTTTCTTT
TRBJ2-5 | - | TRBV5-6 | - | CASSLPGTYQETQYF | TGTGCCAGCAGCCTTCCCGGGACTTACCAAGAGACCCAGTACTTC
TRBJ2-2 | TRBD2 | TRBV19 | - | CASRATGGVGGTGELFF | TGTGCCAGTAGAGCGACCGGGGGGGTAGGAGGCACCGGGGAGCTGTTTTTT
TRBJ1-1 | TRBD1 | TRBV30 | - | CAWSLAGQGRTEAFF | TGTGCCTGGAGCCTCGCCGGACAGGGCAGGACTGAAGCTTTCTTT
TRBJ1-4 | TRBD1 | TRBV6-5 | - | CASSYSGTGTNEKLFF | TGTGCCAGCAGTTACTCCGGGACAGGAACTAATGAAAAACTGTTTTTT
TRBJ2-7 | TRBD2 | TRBV18 | once | CASSRSTTSGGYEQYF | TGTGCCAGCTCACGCTCTACGACTAGCGGGGGCTACGAGCAGTACTTC
TRBJ2-1 | TRBD2 | TRBV9 | - | CASSVGIAGGRVHEQFF | TGTGCCAGCAGCGTAGGGATAGCGGGAGGCCGTGTCCATGAGCAGTTCTTC
TRBJ1-2 | - | TRBV6-5 | few | CASSYGGSARGGYTF | TGTGCCAGCAGTTACGGAGGGTCGGCCAGAGGAGGCTACACCTTC
TRBJ2-3 | TRBD1 | TRBV5-4 | - | CASSLRTGTSTDTQYF | TGTGCCAGCAGCTTGAGGACAGGGACTAGCACAGATACGCAGTATTTT
TRBJ2-3 | - | TRBV4-1 | - | CASSQDPWTVRRDTQYF | TGCGCCAGCAGCCAAGATCCCTGGACCGTTCGTCGAGATACGCAGTATTTT
TRBJ1-5 | - | TRBV15 | - | CATERNKGNQPQHF | TGTGCCACCGAGAGGAACAAGGGCAATCAGCCCCAGCATTTT
TRBJ1-2 | TRBD1 | TRBV5-1 | - | CASSYGQGETNYGYTF | TGCGCCAGCAGCTATGGACAGGGGGAGACTAACTATGGCTACACCTTC
TRBJ2-3 | - | TRBV10-1 | - | CASAQRWDRGGTQYF | TGCGCCAGCGCACAAAGGTGGGACCGAGGGGGTACGCAGTATTTT
TRBJ2-7 | - | TRBV5-1 | few | CASSTQGDGYEQYF | TGCGCCAGCAGCACTCAAGGGGACGGCTACGAGCAGTACTTC
TRBJ1-2 | - | TRBV7-2 | - | CASSLGSENGYTF | TGTGCCAGCAGCTTGGGCAGCGAGAATGGCTACACCTTC
TRBJ2-2 | TRBD1 | TRBV19 | - | CASSRDRGTGELFF | TGTGCCAGTAGCCGGGACAGGGGGACCGGGGAGCTGTTTTTT
TRBJ2-2 | - | TRBV6-1 | - | CASSGGTSGDGELFF | TGTGCCAGCAGTGGTGGGACATCGGGTGACGGGGAGCTGTTTTTT
TRBJ2-1 | TRBD1 | TRBV2 | once | CASSVDRGQFF | TGTGCCAGCAGCGTAGACAGGGGGCAGTTCTTC
TRBJ2-3 | - | TRBV10-1 | once | CASSGAGRADTQYF | TGCGCCAGCAGTGGGGCTGGACGGGCAGATACGCAGTATTTT
TRBJ1-2 | - | TRBV7-9 | - | CASSLSGVDYGYTF | TGTGCCAGCAGCTTATCAGGGGTTGACTATGGCTACACCTTC
TRBJ1-4 | TRBD1 | TRBV7-9 | - | CASGTGTGGSFSNEKLFF | TGTGCCAGCGGCACCGGGACAGGGGGCTCATTCTCAAATGAAAAACTGTTTTTT
TRBJ2-3 | - | TRBV27 | - | CASSFMAGPTDTQYF | TGTGCCAGCAGTTTTATGGCAGGCCCCACAGATACGCAGTATTTT
TRBJ1-6 | - | TRBV2 | - | CASRKDREDNSPLHF | TGTGCCAGCAGGAAGGACAGAGAAGATAATTCACCCCTCCACTTT